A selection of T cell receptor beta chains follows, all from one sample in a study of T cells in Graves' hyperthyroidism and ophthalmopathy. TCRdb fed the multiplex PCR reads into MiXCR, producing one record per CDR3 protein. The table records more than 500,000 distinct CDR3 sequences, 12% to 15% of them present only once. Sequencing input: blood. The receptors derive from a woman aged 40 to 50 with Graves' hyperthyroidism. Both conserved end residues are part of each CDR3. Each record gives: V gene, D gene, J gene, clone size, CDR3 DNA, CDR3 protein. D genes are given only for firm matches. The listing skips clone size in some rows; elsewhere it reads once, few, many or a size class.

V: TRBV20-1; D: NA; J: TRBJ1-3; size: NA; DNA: TGCAGTGCGAGCGGAGGGGCATCTGGAAACACCATATATTTT; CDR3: CSASGGASGNTIYF
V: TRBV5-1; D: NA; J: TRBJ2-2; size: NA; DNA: TGCGCCAGCAGCTTGGGGCCTAGCGTCACCGGGGGGCTGTTTTTT; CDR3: CASSLGPSVTGGLFF
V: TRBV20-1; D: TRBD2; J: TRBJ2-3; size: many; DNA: TGCAGTGCTCCCCGACTAGCGGGAGCTACAGATACGCAGTATTTT; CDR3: CSAPRLAGATDTQYF
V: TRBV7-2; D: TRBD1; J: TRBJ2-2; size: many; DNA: TGTGCCAGCAGCATCTCCGGGACAGGGAACACCGGGGAGCTGTTTTTT; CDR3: CASSISGTGNTGELFF
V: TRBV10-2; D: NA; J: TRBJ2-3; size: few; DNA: TGCGCCAGCAGTGAGTTTAGCACAGATACGCAGTATTTT; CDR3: CASSEFSTDTQYF
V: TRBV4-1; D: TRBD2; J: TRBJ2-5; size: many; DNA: TGCGCCAGCAGCCAAGATCCTAGCGGGAGGGCCGTGAAGACCCAGTACTTC; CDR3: CASSQDPSGRAVKTQYF
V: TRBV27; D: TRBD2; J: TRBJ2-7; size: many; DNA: TGTGCCAGCAGTTCCTGGGGAAGACTAGCGGGTTCCTACGAGCAGTACTTC; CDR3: CASSSWGRLAGSYEQYF
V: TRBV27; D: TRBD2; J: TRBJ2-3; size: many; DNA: TGTGCCAGCAGGACTAGCGCGGGAGCCAGCACAGATACGCAGTATTTT; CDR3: CASRTSAGASTDTQYF
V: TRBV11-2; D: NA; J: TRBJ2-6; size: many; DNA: TGTGCCAGCAGCCTGTCCGCCTCTGGGGCCAACGTCCTGACTTTC; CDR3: CASSLSASGANVLTF
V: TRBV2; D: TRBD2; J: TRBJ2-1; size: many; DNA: TGTGCCAGCAGTGCTCTAGCGGGAGGCGTCTCCTACAATGAGCAGTTCTTC; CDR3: CASSALAGGVSYNEQFF
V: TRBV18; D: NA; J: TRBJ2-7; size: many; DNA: TGTGCCAGCTCAACTACAGGGAGCTCCTACGAGCAGTACTTC; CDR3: CASSTTGSSYEQYF
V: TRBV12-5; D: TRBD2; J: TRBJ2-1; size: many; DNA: TGTGCTAGTGGTGGGACTAGCGCCTACAATGAGCAGTTCTTC; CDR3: CASGGTSAYNEQFF
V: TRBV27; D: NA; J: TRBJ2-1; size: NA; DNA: TGTGCCAGCAGAACACTCTCAAATGAGCAGTTCTTC; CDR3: CASRTLSNEQFF
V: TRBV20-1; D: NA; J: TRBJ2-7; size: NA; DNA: TGCAGTGCTAGAGATCCGGGGACTGGTCCCTACGAGCAGTACTTC; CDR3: CSARDPGTGPYEQYF
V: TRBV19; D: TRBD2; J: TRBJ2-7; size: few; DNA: TGTGCCAGTAGAACGGGACCAGCGGGGAAGTCCGGGGCCTACGAGCAGTACTTC; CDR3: CASRTGPAGKSGAYEQYF
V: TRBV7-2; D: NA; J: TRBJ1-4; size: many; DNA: TGTGCCAGCAGCTTTCAACCCGGGGGTGAAAAACTGTTTTTT; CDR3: CASSFQPGGEKLFF
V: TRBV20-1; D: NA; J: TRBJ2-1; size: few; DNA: TGCAGTGCTAGGGACCCCGGGACCGCCTTCAGGGAGCAGTTCTTC; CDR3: CSARDPGTAFREQFF
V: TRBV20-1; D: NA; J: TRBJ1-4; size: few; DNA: TGCAGTGCCACGGGGACCGCGGGGGAAAAACTGGTTTTT; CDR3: CSATGTAGEKLVF
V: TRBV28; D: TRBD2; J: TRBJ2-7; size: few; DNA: TGTGCCAGCAGCTCGCTCGGGACTAGCGTGACCTACGAGCAGTACTTC; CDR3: CASSSLGTSVTYEQYF
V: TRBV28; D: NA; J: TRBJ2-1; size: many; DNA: TGTGCCAGCGGGGAGACCCCGAGCTCCTACAATGAGCAGTTCTTC; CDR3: CASGETPSSYNEQFF
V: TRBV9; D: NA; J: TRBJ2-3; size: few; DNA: TGTGCCAGCAGGGGTGGGAGTTCAGATACGCAGTATTTT; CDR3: CASRGGSSDTQYF
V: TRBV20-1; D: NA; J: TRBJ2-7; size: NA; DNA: TGCAGTGCTATGGGAGCGGGTAGCTCCTACGAGCAGTACTTC; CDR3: CSAMGAGSSYEQYF
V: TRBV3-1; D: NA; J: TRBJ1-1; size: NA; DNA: TGTGCCAGCAGCGCGGGACTAGAGGGGAACACTGAAGCTTTCTTT; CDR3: CASSAGLEGNTEAFF
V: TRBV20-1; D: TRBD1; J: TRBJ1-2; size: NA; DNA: TGCAGTGCTAGAGGCGAGGGACAGGGGGCGACGGCTAACTATGGCTACACCTTC; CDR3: CSARGEGQGATANYGYTF
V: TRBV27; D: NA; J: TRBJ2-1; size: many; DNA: TGTGCCAGCAGTCAGCTCGAGAGTTACAATGAGCAGTTCTTC; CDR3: CASSQLESYNEQFF
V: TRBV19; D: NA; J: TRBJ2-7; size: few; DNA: TGTGCCAGTAGTATAGACCCGGGTTACGAGCAGTACTTC; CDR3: CASSIDPGYEQYF
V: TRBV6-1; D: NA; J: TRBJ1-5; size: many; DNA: TGTGCCAGCAGAACGGGGTTCGGACAGCCCCAGCATTTT; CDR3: CASRTGFGQPQHF